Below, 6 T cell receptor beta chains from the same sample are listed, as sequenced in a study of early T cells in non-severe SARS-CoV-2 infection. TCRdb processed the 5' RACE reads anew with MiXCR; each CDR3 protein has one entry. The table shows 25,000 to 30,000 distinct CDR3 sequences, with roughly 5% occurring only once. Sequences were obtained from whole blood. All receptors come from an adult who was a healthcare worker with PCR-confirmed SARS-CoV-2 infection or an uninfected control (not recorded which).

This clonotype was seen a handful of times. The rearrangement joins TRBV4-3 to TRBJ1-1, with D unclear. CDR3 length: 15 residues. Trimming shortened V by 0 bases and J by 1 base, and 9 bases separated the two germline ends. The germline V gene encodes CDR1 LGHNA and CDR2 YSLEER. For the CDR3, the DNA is TGCGCCAGCAGCCAAGAGCGGATCCGGAACACTGAAGCTTTCTTT. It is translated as CASSQERIRNTEAFF.

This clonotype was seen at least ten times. The CDR3 reads CASLRGSETQYF. In DNA, the CDR3 is TGTGCCAGCCTCCGAGGCTCCGAGACCCAGTACTTC. The chain links TRBV6-5 to TRBJ2-5, with unresolved D. V lost 8 bases and J 5 bases, leaving 12 bases between the germline ends. This CDR3 contains 12 residues. Germline V lookup: CDR1 MNHEY, CDR2 SVGAGI.

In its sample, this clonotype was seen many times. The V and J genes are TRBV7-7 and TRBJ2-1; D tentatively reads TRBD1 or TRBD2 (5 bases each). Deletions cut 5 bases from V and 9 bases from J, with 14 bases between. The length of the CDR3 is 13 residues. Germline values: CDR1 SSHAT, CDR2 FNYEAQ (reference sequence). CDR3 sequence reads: CASSTGTRGEQFF. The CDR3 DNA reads TGTGCCAGCAGCACTGGGACGAGGGGTGAGCAGTTCTTC.

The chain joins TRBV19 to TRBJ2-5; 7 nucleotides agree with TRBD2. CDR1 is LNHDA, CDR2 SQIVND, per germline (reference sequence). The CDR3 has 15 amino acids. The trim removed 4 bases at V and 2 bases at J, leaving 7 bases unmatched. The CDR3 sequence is CASSTSGGPQETQYF. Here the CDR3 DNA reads TGTGCCAGTAGTACTAGCGGAGGACCACAAGAGACCCAGTACTTC.

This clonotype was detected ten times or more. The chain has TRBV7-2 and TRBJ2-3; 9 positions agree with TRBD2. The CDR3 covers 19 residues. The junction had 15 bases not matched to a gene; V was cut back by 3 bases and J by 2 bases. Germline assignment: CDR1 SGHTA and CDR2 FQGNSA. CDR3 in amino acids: CASSFGDFGGGVVTDTQYF. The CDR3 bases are TGTGCCAGCAGCTTCGGCGATTTCGGCGGGGGGGTGGTCACAGATACGCAGTATTTT.

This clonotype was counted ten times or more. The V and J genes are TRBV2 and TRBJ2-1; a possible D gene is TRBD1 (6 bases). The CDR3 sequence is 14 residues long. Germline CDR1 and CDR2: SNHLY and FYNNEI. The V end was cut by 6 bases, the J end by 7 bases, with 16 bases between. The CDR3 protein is CASRETGIGNEQFF. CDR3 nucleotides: TGTGCCAGCAGAGAAACAGGGATCGGGAATGAGCAGTTCTTC.